One sample yielded the 32 T cell receptor beta chains listed below, sequenced in a study of blood T cell repertoires in COVID-19. Measured with immunoSEQ multiplex PCR; TCRdb has only the in-frame clones, and not every one. The sample lists over 130,000 clones; 88% were seen once. Material for sequencing was peripheral blood. All receptors derive from a human donor with COVID-19, enrolled during active disease. The donor label of this sample is uncertain.

The rearrangement joins TRBV6-5 to TRBJ1-2; D uncertain. Trimming took off 9 bases at V and 3 bases at J, with 14 bases between the two ends. Germline CDR1 is MNHEY and CDR2 is SVGAGI. The CDR3 runs 13 residues. The CDR3 sequence: CASTNSVYYGYTF. The CDR3 DNA reads TGTGCCAGTACCAACTCGGTTTACTATGGCTACACCTTC.

In DNA form, the CDR3 reads TGCAGCGGCGGACAGGGGGCAGGTGAAAAACTGTTTTTT. Translation gives CSGGQGAGEKLFF. The genes are TRBV29-1 and TRBJ1-4; 11 positions agree with TRBD1. Germline values: CDR1 SQVTM, CDR2 ANQGSEA. The CDR3 has 13 residues. V trimming: 7 bases; J trimming: 7 bases; junction bases outside the gene matches: 5.

The V call is TRBV18, the J call TRBJ2-6; D might be TRBD1 (5 bases). The CDR3 totals 16 residues. The germline V gene encodes CDR1 KGHSH and CDR2 LQKENI. The V end lost 5 bases, the J end lost 1 base, and 12 bases lay between the germline ends. The CDR3 reads CASSRDWTSGANVLTF. In DNA form, the CDR3 reads TGTGCCAGCTCAAGAGATTGGACATCTGGGGCCAACGTCCTGACTTTC.

The CDR3, as DNA: TGTGCCAGCAGAGCGGGACAGGTCAATCAGCCCCAGCATTTT. It codes for CASRAGQVNQPQHF. The rearrangement links TRBV6-5 to TRBJ1-5; 8 nucleotides agree with TRBD1. J gave up 3 bases and V 6 bases, and 4 bases lay outside the gene matches. CDR1 MNHEY and CDR2 SVGAGI come from the germline V gene. The CDR3 has 14 amino acids.

This chain connects TRBV19 to TRBJ2-1, with 10 bases matching TRBD2. V lost 6 bases, J lost 9 bases, and 11 bases stayed unmatched. The germline gives CDR1 LNHDA, CDR2 SQIVND (reference sequence). CDR3 length: 15 amino acids. CDR3 bases: TGTGCCAGTAGCCCATTTTTTAGCGGGGGGTCTGAGCAGTTCTTC. It is translated as CASSPFFSGGSEQFF.

The CDR3 nucleotides read TGTGCCAGCAGTGGGTCTAGCGGGGAACGGACCACAACGAACAATGAGCAGTTCTTC. Amino acids: CASSGSSGERTTTNNEQFF. The chain recombines TRBV6-1 with TRBJ2-1, with 9 bases that match TRBD2. The CDR3 totals 19 residues. Trimming took 4 bases from V and 5 from J; bases not matched to a gene: 18. Germline CDR1 and CDR2: MNHNS and SASEGT.

This chain connects TRBV5-1 to TRBJ2-5; D is perhaps TRBD2 (5 bases). The CDR3 has 12 residues. The germline V and J ends were trimmed by 0 bases and 5 bases, with 5 bases remaining between them. The germline V gene encodes CDR1 SGHRS and CDR2 YFSETQ. CDR3 coding DNA: TGCGCCAGCAGCTTGGGGGAGGAGACCCAGTACTTC. Translation: CASSLGEETQYF.

The chain employs TRBV19 and TRBJ2-7; 7 bases align to TRBD1. Trimming cost V 6 bases and J 2 bases; bases outside gene matches: 7. Germline V gives CDR1 LNHDA, CDR2 SQIVND (reference sequence). The length of the CDR3 is 14 residues. CDR3 in amino acids: CASSTGQAPYEQYF. The CDR3 bases are TGTGCCAGTAGCACCGGACAGGCCCCCTACGAGCAGTACTTC.

V gene TRBV7-9 combines with J gene TRBJ2-6; D is possibly TRBD1 (5 bases). The germline CDR1 and CDR2 sequences are SEHNR and FQNEAQ (reference sequence). The CDR3 is 16 amino acids. The ends were cut back, 1 base at V and 3 bases at J, with 10 bases in the middle. The CDR3 nucleotides are TGTGCCAGCAGCTTAGTTTCCAGGGTTGGGGCCAACGTCCTGACTTTC. Translating it yields CASSLVSRVGANVLTF.

The chain carries TRBV12-3 or TRBV12-4 and TRBJ1-1; D unresolved. The CDR3 runs to 13 residues. Trimming cost V 1 base and J 1 base, with 4 bases left between them. CDR3 sequence reads: CASSLVRNTEAFF. The CDR3 DNA reads TGTGCCAGCAGTTTAGTCCGGAACACTGAAGCTTTCTTT.

This clone appeared a few times. The chain joins TRBV7-3 to TRBJ2-6; D is uncertain. CDR1 is SGHTA, CDR2 FQGTGA, per germline. The CDR3 extends over 18 amino acids. Trimming cost V 3 bases and J 4 bases, with 19 bases left between them. The CDR3 DNA reads as TGTGCCAGCAGCTTGCCCCTAAGACCCGGCGGCGGGGCCAACGTCCTGACTTTC. Translated, it gives CASSLPLRPGGGANVLTF. Filled out from reference TRBV7-3 and TRBJ2-6, the complete variable domain reads GAGVSQTPSNKVTEKGKYVELRCDPISGHTALYWYRQSLGQGPEFLIYFQGTGAADDSGLPNDRFFAVRPEGSVSTLKIQRTERGDSAVYLCASSLPLRPGGGANVLTFGAGSRLTVL.

The V and J genes are TRBV7-9 and TRBJ1-4; 8 bases are shared with TRBD1. The trim removed 4 bases at V and 3 bases at J, leaving 4 bases unmatched. In germline, CDR1 is SEHNR, CDR2 FQNEAQ (reference sequence). This CDR3 spans 15 amino acids. CDR3 in DNA: TGTGCCAGCAGCTCACAGGGGGGTGCTAATGAAAAACTGTTTTTT. This translates into CASSSQGGANEKLFF.

Notes on this clone: A junction end diverges from the germline sequence, so it may reflect a read error. The chain couples TRBV3-1 (or the pseudogene TRBV3-2) to TRBJ2-5; D is undetermined. Germline V CDR1 and CDR2: LGHDT, YNNKEL (reference sequence). The CDR3 consists of 13 residues. This chain's CDR3 is CASSQDKQEIQYF. CDR3 coding DNA: TGTGCCAGCAGCCAAGATAAGCAAGAGATCCAGTACTTC.

This rearrangement joins TRBV15 to TRBJ1-1, with D hard to call. Trimming stripped 1 base from V and 3 bases from J, with 12 bases between. Germline V gene lookup returns CDR1 LNHNV and CDR2 YYDKDF (reference sequence). This CDR3 is 15 amino acids long. The CDR3 DNA reads TGTGCCACCAGCAGAGTTCGGGGTCTCGACACTGAAGCTTTCTTT. Its translation: CATSRVRGLDTEAFF.

The J gene is TRBJ2-5, the V gene TRBV5-4, with a possible D match to TRBD2 (6 bases). Trimming took off 4 bases at V and 5 bases at J, with 18 bases between the two ends. Germline lookup yields CDR1 SGHNT and CDR2 YYREEE (reference sequence). There are 15 residues in the CDR3. Here the CDR3 reads CASSIRQLRGETQYF. In DNA, the CDR3 is TGTGCCAGCAGCATTCGACAGCTCCGGGGGGAGACCCAGTACTTC.

The chain employs TRBV25-1 and TRBJ2-1; 8 positions match TRBD1. CDR1 MGHDK and CDR2 SYGVNS come from the germline V gene. This CDR3 spans 15 amino acids. V dropped 3 bases and J dropped 7; count of bases not matched to a gene: 8. The CDR3, as DNA: TGTGCCAGCAGTGATAAGGACAGGGAAGGGAATGAGCAGTTCTTC. Translating gives CASSDKDREGNEQFF.

V is TRBV5-4 and J is TRBJ1-5; no clear D gene. The length of the CDR3 is 14 residues. The V end lost 0 bases, the J end lost 4 bases, and 8 bases lay between the germline ends. Germline loops: CDR1 SGHNT, CDR2 YYREEE (reference sequence). The CDR3 loop is CASSLGGINQPQHF. DNA of the CDR3: TGTGCCAGCAGCTTGGGCGGGATTAATCAGCCCCAGCATTTT.

The chain has TRBV9 and TRBJ2-1; D may be TRBD2 (5 bases). The germline V gene has CDR1 SGDLS and CDR2 YYNGEE. CDR3 length equals 13 residues. V lost 4 bases and J 7 bases, leaving 12 bases between the germline ends. The CDR3 DNA is TGTGCCAGCAGCTGGACGGAGGAAAATGAGCAGTTCTTC. It yields the protein CASSWTEENEQFF. Supplemented by reference TRBV9 and TRBJ2-1, the full variable domain reads DSGVTQTPKHLITATGQRVTLRCSPRSGDLSVYWYQQSLDQGLQFLIQYYNGEERAKGNILERFSAQQFPDLHSELNLSSLELGDSALYFCASSWTEENEQFFGPGTRLTVL.

The rearrangement joins TRBV9 to TRBJ2-4; 11 bases agree with TRBD2. The CDR3 has 17 residues. Losses at the gene ends were 4 bases for V and 1 base for J; bases not matched to a gene: 7. CDR1 and CDR2 from the germline V gene are SGDLS and YYNGEE. This chain's CDR3 is CASSPAIAGGAKNIQYF. CDR3 in DNA: TGTGCCAGCAGCCCAGCCATAGCGGGGGGGGCCAAAAACATTCAGTACTTC.

The chain carries TRBV5-4 and TRBJ1-2; TRBD1 aligns across 9 bases. The germline gives CDR1 SGHNT, CDR2 YYREEE (reference sequence). The CDR3 sequence is 15 residues long. V lost 2 bases, J lost 6 bases, and 8 bases stayed unmatched. The CDR3 is CASSFRDRVYDGYTF. The CDR3 nucleotides read TGTGCCAGCAGCTTCCGGGACAGGGTTTACGATGGCTACACCTTC.

This CDR3 is CASSLDRGLPFF. For the CDR3, the DNA is TGCGCCAGCAGCTTGGACAGGGGTTTACCTTTCTTT. The chain uses TRBV5-1 and TRBJ1-1, with TRBD1 identical over 7 bases. The CDR3 loop spans 12 amino acids. Germline V gene sequence: CDR1 SGHRS, CDR2 YFSETQ. V lost 0 bases and J lost 12; bases outside the gene matches: 5.

The rearrangement joins TRBV28 to TRBJ2-1; a possible D gene is TRBD1 (6 bases). The germline V gene encodes CDR1 MDHEN and CDR2 SYDVKM. V lost 2 bases to trimming and J lost 7 bases, with 12 bases between them. The CDR3 extends over 14 amino acids. CDR3 sequence: CASSLGGARNEQFF. Written as DNA, the CDR3 is TGTGCCAGCAGTTTAGGGGGCGCGCGGAATGAGCAGTTCTTC.

A single count supports this clone. This chain uses TRBV9 with TRBJ2-5; D not resolved. From germline, CDR1 is SGDLS and CDR2 YYNGEE. The CDR3 totals 15 residues. V lost 1 base to trimming and J lost 2 bases, with 12 bases between them. DNA of the CDR3: TGTGCCAGCAGCGTATATGACACCTTGCAAGAGACCCAGTACTTC. Its translation is CASSVYDTLQETQYF.

CDR3 nucleotide sequence: TGTGCCAGCAGTTACTCGGGGCTGGGCCCCTACGAGCAGTACTTC. Protein sequence: CASSYSGLGPYEQYF. The V call is TRBV6-5, the J call TRBJ2-7; weak D call: TRBD1 (5 bases). This CDR3 is built from 15 residues. Trimming took 0 bases from V and 2 from J, leaving 11 bases between them. From germline, CDR1 is MNHEY and CDR2 SVGAGI.

V usage is TRBV6-5 and J usage is TRBJ1-4, with D possibly TRBD1 on 5 matching bases. Trimming took off 3 bases at V and 8 bases at J, with 13 bases between the two ends. Germline CDR1 MNHEY, CDR2 SVGAGI. This CDR3 region has 14 residues. CDR3 sequence: CASSYQGANEKLFF. Here the CDR3 DNA reads TGTGCCAGCAGTTATCAAGGGGCCAACGAAAAACTGTTTTTT.

The rearrangement links TRBV18 to TRBJ1-2; D remains unclear. The CDR3 is 13 amino acids. Germline V gene sequence: CDR1 KGHSH, CDR2 LQKENI. The ends were cut back, 6 bases at V and 4 bases at J, with 12 bases in the middle. The CDR3: CASSEGGSYGYTF. CDR3 DNA sequence: TGTGCCAGCTCCGAGGGAGGGTCCTATGGCTACACCTTC.

The V gene is TRBV5-5, the J gene TRBJ1-1, with 10 bases lining up with TRBD1. CDR3 length: 16 amino acids. The germline gives CDR1 SGHKS, CDR2 YYEKEE (reference sequence). V shed 4 bases, J shed 0 bases, and the junction held 6 bases outside the gene matches. CDR3 residues: CASSPDRGPVNTEAFF. The CDR3 DNA sequence: TGTGCCAGCAGCCCCGACAGGGGGCCGGTGAACACTGAAGCTTTCTTT.

V gene TRBV18 combines with J gene TRBJ1-1, with D perhaps TRBD1 (5 bases). V lost 3 bases and J lost 3, with 11 bases in between. This CDR3 has 14 amino acids. CDR1 KGHSH and CDR2 LQKENI come from the germline V gene. This CDR3 is CASSPARADTEAFF. The CDR3 nucleotides read TGTGCCAGCTCACCCGCCAGGGCTGACACTGAAGCTTTCTTT.

V and J are TRBV24-1 and TRBJ2-5, with a possible D match to TRBD1 (5 bases). CDR1 is KGHDR and CDR2 is SFDVKD in the germline V gene. The germline V and J ends were trimmed by 5 bases and 0 bases, with 9 bases remaining between them. CDR3 length: 14 residues. The CDR3 loop is CATSGPGHQETQYF. CDR3 nucleotide sequence: TGTGCCACCAGTGGCCCAGGGCACCAAGAGACCCAGTACTTC.

This chain joins TRBV29-1 and TRBJ2-1, with 10 bases identical to TRBD1. Germline lookup yields CDR1 SQVTM and CDR2 ANQGSEA. J was trimmed by 0 bases and V by 8 bases; bases with no gene match: 10. CDR3 length: 16 residues. The CDR3 nucleotides are TGCAGCTTTTTTTGGACAGGGGGTATCTCCTACAATGAGCAGTTCTTC. Its protein product is CSFFWTGGISYNEQFF.

Comment on this clone: Sequence at one end of the junction differs from germline and may be a read error. The sample has other DNA sequences that encode this CDR3 too. V usage is TRBV13 and J usage is TRBJ1-1, with D maybe TRBD1 (6 bases). The germline V gene encodes CDR1 PRHDT and CDR2 FYEKMQ (reference sequence). There are 15 residues in the CDR3. CDR3 region: CARRLGGPGGTEAFF. The CDR3 DNA is TGCGCCCGCCGCCTCGGGGGCCCGGGGGGGACTGAAGCTTTCTTT.

Note on this clone: Within the sample, other DNA sequences also encode this same CDR3. The chain uses TRBV5-1 and TRBJ1-1; 7 bases align to TRBD1. From germline, CDR1 is SGHRS and CDR2 YFSETQ. The CDR3 is 13 amino acids. Trimming at V came to 4 bases and at J to 2 bases, leaving 2 bases not matched to a gene. The CDR3 region has the DNA TGCGCCAGCAGCCGGACAGGAAACACTGAAGCTTTCTTT. Its protein is CASSRTGNTEAFF.